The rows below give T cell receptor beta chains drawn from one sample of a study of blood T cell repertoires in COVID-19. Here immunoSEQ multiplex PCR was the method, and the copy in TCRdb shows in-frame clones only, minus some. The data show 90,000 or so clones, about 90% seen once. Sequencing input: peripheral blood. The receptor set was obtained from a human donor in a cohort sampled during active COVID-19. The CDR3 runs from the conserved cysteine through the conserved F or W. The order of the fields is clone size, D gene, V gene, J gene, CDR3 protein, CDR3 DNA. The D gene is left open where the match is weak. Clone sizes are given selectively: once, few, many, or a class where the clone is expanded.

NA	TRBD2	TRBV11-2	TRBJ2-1	CASSLEPRGSGSYNEQFF	TGTGCCAGCAGCTTAGAACCCCGCGGGAGTGGCTCCTACAATGAGCAGTTCTTC
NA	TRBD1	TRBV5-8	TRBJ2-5	CASSGLLGTGNGETQYF	TGTGCCAGCAGCGGGTTATTGGGGACAGGGAATGGAGAGACCCAGTACTTC
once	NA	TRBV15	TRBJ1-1	CATSRAYEGVAFF	TGTGCCACCAGCAGGGCTTATGAGGGTGTAGCTTTCTTT
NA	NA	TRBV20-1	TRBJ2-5	CSASREETQYF	TGCAGTGCTAGCCGGGAAGAGACCCAGTACTTC
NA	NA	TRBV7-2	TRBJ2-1	CASSSTEGNEQFF	TGTGCCAGCAGCTCCACCGAGGGCAATGAGCAGTTCTTC
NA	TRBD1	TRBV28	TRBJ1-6	CASRYLFTGEGKSALHF	TGTGCCAGCAGATATCTATTTACAGGGGAAGGGAAGTCCGCCCTCCACTTT
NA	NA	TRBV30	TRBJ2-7	CAWRGRQNPSYEQYF	TGTGCCTGGAGAGGCCGACAGAACCCTTCCTACGAGCAGTACTTC
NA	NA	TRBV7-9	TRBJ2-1	CASSSWENEQFF	TGTGCCAGCAGCTCCTGGGAGAATGAGCAGTTCTTC
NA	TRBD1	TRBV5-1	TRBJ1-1	CASSIQGADTEAFF	TGCGCCAGCAGCATACAGGGGGCGGACACTGAAGCTTTCTTT
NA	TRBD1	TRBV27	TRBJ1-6	CASSLGQGSSPLHF	TGTGCCAGCAGTTTAGGACAGGGATCTTCACCCCTCCACTTT
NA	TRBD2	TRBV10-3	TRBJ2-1	CAISGLAVDNEQFF	TGTGCCATCAGTGGGCTAGCGGTAGACAATGAGCAGTTCTTC
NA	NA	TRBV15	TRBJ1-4	CATNSLGERNEKLFF	TGTGCCACCAATTCATTAGGAGAGCGGAATGAAAAACTGTTTTTT
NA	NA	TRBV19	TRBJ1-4	CASTPSPATNEKLFF	TGTGCCAGTACCCCCTCTCCCGCAACTAATGAAAAACTGTTTTTT
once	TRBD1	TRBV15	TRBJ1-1	CATSASADRGDAFF	TGTGCCACCAGCGCCTCAGCGGACAGGGGAGATGCTTTCTTT
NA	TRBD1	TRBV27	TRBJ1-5	CASSPGQGFQPQHF	TGTGCCAGCAGCCCGGGACAGGGGTTTCAGCCCCAGCATTTT
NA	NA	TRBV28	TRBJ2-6	CASSLGSSGANVLTF	TGTGCCAGCAGTTTGGGGAGCTCTGGGGCCAACGTCCTGACTTTC
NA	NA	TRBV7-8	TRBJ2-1	CASSPVHNEQFF	TGTGCCAGCAGCCCAGTACACAATGAGCAGTTCTTC
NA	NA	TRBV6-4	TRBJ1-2	CATRRGVDGYTF	TGTGCCACCAGGCGGGGTGTTGATGGCTACACCTTC
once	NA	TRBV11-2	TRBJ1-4	CASSSLKEKLFF	TGTGCCAGCAGCTCTCTTAAAGAAAAACTGTTTTTT
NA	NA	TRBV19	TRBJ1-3	CASSIDQGSSGNTIYF	TGTGCCAGTAGTATAGATCAAGGGAGCTCTGGAAACACCATATATTTT
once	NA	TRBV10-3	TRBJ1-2	CAITTGDGLYGYTF	TGTGCCATCACTACAGGCGACGGGCTCTATGGCTACACCTTC
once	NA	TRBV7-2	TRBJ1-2	CASSSLTVGYTF	TGTGCCAGCAGCTCCTTGACAGTTGGCTACACCTTC
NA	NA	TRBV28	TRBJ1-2	CASGGQPLTF	TGTGCCAGCGGCGGACAGCCCCTAACCTTC
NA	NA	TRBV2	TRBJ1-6	CASSESPQGPNSPLHF	TGTGCCAGCAGTGAATCCCCCCAGGGGCCGAATTCACCCCTCCACTTT
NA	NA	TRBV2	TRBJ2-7	CASRLSSVLDEQYF	TGTGCCAGCAGACTTTCTAGTGTACTAGACGAGCAGTACTTC
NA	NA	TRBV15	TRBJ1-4	CATNLGGDEKLFF	TGTGCCACCAATCTTGGGGGGGATGAAAAACTGTTTTTT
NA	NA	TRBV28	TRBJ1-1	CASSPGGRMNTEAFF	TGTGCCAGCAGTCCTGGAGGGCGGATGAACACTGAAGCTTTCTTT
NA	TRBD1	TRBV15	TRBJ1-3	CATSSSPDRRRNTIYF	TGTGCCACCAGCAGCTCCCCGGACAGGAGAAGAAACACCATATATTTT
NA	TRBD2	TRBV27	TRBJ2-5	CASSSGGGTQYF	TGTGCCAGCAGTTCGGGAGGGGGGACCCAGTACTTC
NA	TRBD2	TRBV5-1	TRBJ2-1	CASSLLSGSDYNEQFF	TGCGCCAGCAGCTTGCTTAGCGGGAGTGACTACAATGAGCAGTTCTTC
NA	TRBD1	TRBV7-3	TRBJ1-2	CASSPGQGMKGYTF	TGTGCCAGCAGCCCAGGACAGGGTATGAAGGGCTACACCTTC
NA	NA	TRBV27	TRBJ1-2	CASSPQGSYGYTF	TGTGCCAGCAGTCCCCAGGGTAGCTATGGCTACACCTTC
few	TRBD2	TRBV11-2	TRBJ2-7	CASSLGTRREQYF	TGTGCCAGCAGCTTAGGGACTAGAAGGGAGCAGTACTTC
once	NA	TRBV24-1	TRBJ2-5	CATSDFGETQYF	TGTGCCACCAGTGATTTCGGAGAGACCCAGTACTTC
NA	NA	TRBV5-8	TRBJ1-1	CASSSRQATTEAFF	TGTGCCAGCAGCTCCCGACAGGCGACCACTGAAGCTTTCTTT
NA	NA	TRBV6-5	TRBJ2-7	CASSPGSLGYEQYF	TGTGCCAGCAGCCCAGGGTCTCTCGGTTACGAGCAGTACTTC
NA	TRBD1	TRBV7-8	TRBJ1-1	CASSLTGGGEAFF	TGTGCCAGCAGCCTCACAGGGGGCGGGGAAGCTTTCTTT
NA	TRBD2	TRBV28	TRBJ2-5	CASIFPRTSGYQETQYF	TGTGCCAGCATTTTCCCCCGGACTAGCGGGTATCAAGAGACCCAGTACTTC
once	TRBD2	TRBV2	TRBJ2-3	CASSLAGARTDTQYF	TGTGCCAGCAGCCTAGCGGGAGCCCGCACAGATACGCAGTATTTT
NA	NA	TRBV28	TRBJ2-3	CASSSSADTQYF	TGTGCCAGCAGTAGTAGCGCAGATACGCAGTATTTT
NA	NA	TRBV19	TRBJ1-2	CGTEANYGYTF	TGTGGGACAGAAGCTAACTATGGCTACACCTTC
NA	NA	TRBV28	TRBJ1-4	CASRLGPGWAEKLFF	TGTGCCAGCAGACTGGGGCCAGGGTGGGCCGAAAAACTGTTTTTT
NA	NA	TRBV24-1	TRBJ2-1	CATSDYDSSSYNEQFF	TGTGCCACCAGTGACTACGACAGCAGCTCCTACAATGAGCAGTTCTTC
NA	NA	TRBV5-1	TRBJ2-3	CASSRDSTTDTQYF	TGCGCCAGCAGCCGAGACAGTACCACAGATACGCAGTATTTT